This TCR beta chain appears in the sequencing data of a study of shared clonotypes between healthy human individuals. Overall study context: Contributing individuals were a couple of females and three males aged 18 to 49.

From germline, CDR1 is GTSNPN and CDR2 SVGIG (reference sequence). This CDR3 contains 14 residues. V was pared by 2 bases and J by 3 bases, with 11 bases between. Every subset's genomic DNA went evenly onto several immunoSEQ plates. Sequencing on ten immunoSEQ deep assay plates was performed for unsorted PBMC DNA. TCRdb keeps only in-frame clones here, not all; method: immunoSEQ multiplex PCR. The sample consists of approximately 500,000 clones, 75% to 80% of them appearing once. The receptor comes from a woman aged 40-49 years in good health. Some clones in this sample may be carry-over from other donors' samples. V is TRBV30 and J is TRBJ1-5; the D is unclear. Sequencing was carried out using PBMCs. The DNA for the CDR3 is TGTGCCTGGAGTCGCCAGTCGTTCAATCAGCCCCAGCATTTT. Its protein product is CAWSRQSFNQPQHF.